The 19 T cell receptor beta chains in this list originate from one sample, sequenced in a study of cytomegalovirus exposure and HLA in healthy donors. Primers included in the PCR were 60 Vbeta and 13 Jbeta primers. Clones were read by immunoSEQ multiplex PCR, and TCRdb kept only the in-frame ones, dropping some. The table includes hundreds of thousands of clones, approximately 90% detected once. Specimen: PBMCs. These receptor sequences come from a woman between 18 and 29 years old in good health and CMV-seronegative.

The sample holds one count of this clone. V gene TRBV19 combines with J gene TRBJ1-2, with 7 bases that match TRBD1. Trimming at V came to 3 bases and at J to 2 bases, leaving 9 bases not matched to a gene. The CDR3 extends over 16 amino acids. Germline CDR1 reads LNHDA; CDR2 reads SQIVND (reference sequence). CDR3 in amino acids: CASSILSVRGNYGYTF. CDR3 DNA: TGTGCCAGTAGTATTCTCAGTGTCAGGGGGAACTATGGCTACACCTTC.

The DNA for the CDR3 is TGTGCCAGCAGCTTGTTACTTGTCACAGATACGCAGTATTTT. Translated: CASSLLLVTDTQYF. V and J are TRBV5-4 and TRBJ2-3; D is unresolved. V lost 1 base, J lost 2 bases, and 8 bases lay in between. Germline loops: CDR1 SGHNT, CDR2 YYREEE (reference sequence). The CDR3 length is 14 residues.

This chain links TRBV11-2 with TRBJ1-3; D remains ambiguous. V was clipped by 0 bases and J by 4 bases, with 13 bases between them. The CDR3 runs to 16 residues. Germline values: CDR1 SGHAT, CDR2 FQNNGV. CDR3 protein: CASSLDRALPGNTIYF. The CDR3, as DNA: TGTGCCAGCAGCTTAGATCGCGCACTTCCCGGAAACACCATATATTTT.

The V gene is TRBV13, the J gene TRBJ2-1; TRBD2 matches 8 bases. The V segment lost 4 bases and the J segment 7 bases; nucleotides outside the gene matches: 6. The CDR3 loop spans 14 amino acids. The V gene's germline CDR1 is PRHDT and CDR2 FYEKMQ (reference sequence). CDR3 nucleotide sequence: TGTGCCAGCAGCTCCCGGGGGGGCGGGAATGAGCAGTTCTTC. Translating it yields CASSSRGGGNEQFF.

V and J are TRBV19 and TRBJ2-3; the D gene is possibly TRBD1 (6 bases). V lost 7 bases and J 14 bases, leaving 16 bases between the germline ends. The CDR3 is 11 amino acids. CDR1 is LNHDA, CDR2 SQIVND, per germline (reference sequence). The CDR3 coding sequence is TGTGCCAGTACGCAGGGGTCGACTCTGTATTTT. This translates into CASTQGSTLYF.

The V and J genes are TRBV30 and TRBJ2-1; 8 bases map to TRBD2. CDR1 and CDR2 from the germline V gene are GTSNPN and SVGIG (reference sequence). V shed 0 bases, J shed 6 bases, and the junction held 7 bases outside the gene matches. This CDR3 has 15 amino acids. The CDR3 protein is CAWSVHFGGGNEQFF. The CDR3 coding sequence is TGTGCCTGGAGTGTACACTTCGGGGGGGGCAATGAGCAGTTCTTC.

The chain uses TRBV7-6 and TRBJ2-3; 8 bases fit TRBD2. V was clipped by 1 base and J by 3 bases; unmatched bases: 6. The CDR3 loop spans 16 amino acids. The germline V gene has CDR1 SGHVS and CDR2 FNYEAQ. CDR3 loop: CASSLVTAGVTDTQYF. The CDR3 DNA is TGTGCCAGCAGCTTAGTAACAGCGGGGGTTACAGATACGCAGTATTTT.

V is TRBV5-1 and J is TRBJ2-7; maybe TRBD2 (7 bases). Trimming took 3 bases from V and 0 from J, leaving 13 bases between them. The CDR3 extends over 15 amino acids. The germline CDR1 and CDR2 sequences are SGHRS and YFSETQ. CDR3 coding DNA: TGCGCCAGCAGCTCCCGGGGGGCTTCCTCCTACGAGCAGTACTTC. As protein: CASSSRGASSYEQYF.

This chain connects TRBV5-6 to TRBJ1-2; no firm D call. The V and J ends lost 4 bases and 4 bases respectively, with 11 bases between them. In germline, CDR1 is SGHDT, CDR2 YYEEEE. This CDR3 has 13 amino acids. The CDR3 protein is CASSTGSGYGYTF. Here the CDR3 DNA reads TGTGCCAGCAGCACCGGTTCAGGCTATGGCTACACCTTC.

The gene calls are TRBV5-1 and TRBJ2-2, with 8 bases matching TRBD1. Trimming at V came to 0 bases and at J to 1 base, leaving 2 bases not matched to a gene. CDR1 SGHRS and CDR2 YFSETQ come from the germline V gene. The CDR3 runs to 16 residues. CDR3 DNA sequence: TGCGCCAGCAGCTTGGAAGGACAGGGGAACACCGGGGAGCTGTTTTTT. Its translation is CASSLEGQGNTGELFF.

The chain links TRBV18 to TRBJ2-5; D is unresolved. The germline V and J ends were trimmed by 2 bases and 2 bases, with 6 bases remaining between them. CDR1 and CDR2 (germline): KGHSH, LQKENI. The CDR3 is 13 residues long. CDR3 sequence (DNA): TGTGCCAGCTCACCAGTGCTACAAGAGACCCAGTACTTC. This codes for CASSPVLQETQYF.

The chain is built from TRBV19 and TRBJ2-3; D remains unclear. The CDR3 is 12 residues long. From germline, CDR1 is LNHDA and CDR2 SQIVND (reference sequence). Trimming removed 3 bases at V and 4 bases at J, with 5 bases between. This CDR3 reads CASSIEADTQYF. The DNA of the CDR3 is TGTGCCAGTAGTATTGAGGCAGATACGCAGTATTTT. Supplemented by reference TRBV19 and TRBJ2-3, the full variable domain reads DGGITQSPKYLFRKEGQNVTLSCEQNLNHDAMYWYRQDPGQGLRLIYYSQIVNDFQKGDIAEGYSVSREKKESFPLTVTSAQKNPTAFYLCASSIEADTQYFGPGTRLTVL.

The genes are TRBV9 and TRBJ1-4; TRBD1 aligns across 9 bases. Germline lookup yields CDR1 SGDLS and CDR2 YYNGEE. CDR3 length: 15 residues. V lost 3 bases and J lost 4; bases outside the gene matches: 4. The DNA of the CDR3 is TGTGCCAGCAGCGGACAGGGGGTCCTTAATGAAAAACTGTTTTTT. It codes for CASSGQGVLNEKLFF.

V and J are TRBV7-9 and TRBJ2-5; D possibly corresponds to TRBD1 (6 bases). The CDR3 has 16 residues. V dropped 4 bases and J dropped 9 bases, with 24 bases sitting between them. Germline CDR1 reads SEHNR; CDR2 reads FQNEAQ (reference sequence). CDR3 amino acids: CASSSQAQGTFGAQYF. For the CDR3, the DNA is TGTGCCAGCAGCTCCCAAGCGCAGGGGACCTTCGGGGCCCAGTACTTC. The whole variable domain, remainder taken from reference TRBV7-9 and TRBJ2-5, is DTGVSQNPRHKITKRGQNVTFRCDPISEHNRLYWYRQTLGQGPEFLTYFQNEAQLEKSRLLSDRFSAERPKGSFSTLEIQRTEQGDSAMYLCASSSQAQGTFGAQYFGPGTRLLVL.

The chain has TRBV6-1 and TRBJ1-4; TRBD1 might be the D (5 bases). Germline V gene sequence: CDR1 MNHNS, CDR2 SASEGT. Trimming took off 1 base at V and 0 bases at J, with 6 bases between the two ends. The CDR3 covers 15 residues. CDR3 DNA sequence: TGTGCCAGCAGTGAAGGGGGCGCAACTAATGAAAAACTGTTTTTT. This sequence encodes CASSEGGATNEKLFF.

As to this clone: Mismatch with germline at one junction end may stem from a read error. The V and J genes are TRBV7-9 and TRBJ1-1; TRBD1 might be the D (5 bases). There are 16 residues in the CDR3. Germline V gene data show CDR1 as SEHNR and CDR2 as FQNEAQ (reference sequence). The CDR3 is CSSSLEGLSSNTEAFF. For the CDR3, the DNA is TGTTCCAGCAGCTTGGAGGGGCTCAGCTCGAACACTGAAGCTTTCTTT. Complete variable domain (other parts from reference TRBV7-9 and TRBJ1-1): DTGVSQNPRHKITKRGQNVTFRCDPISEHNRLYWYRQTLGQGPEFLTYFQNEAQLEKSRLLSDRFSAERPKGSFSTLEIQRTEQGDSAMYLCSSSLEGLSSNTEAFFGQGTRLTVV.

The chain carries TRBV7-3 and TRBJ2-2; a weak D match, TRBD1 (5 bases). CDR3 length: 13 residues. V was cut by 5 bases and J by 6 bases, with 10 bases left in between. The V gene's germline CDR1 is SGHTA and CDR2 FQGTGA. CDR3 in amino acids: CASSRRGPGELFF. The CDR3, as DNA: TGTGCCAGCAGCCGAAGGGGTCCCGGGGAGCTGTTTTTT.

The chain combines TRBV10-2 with TRBJ1-2; D gene unclear. Deletions cut 6 bases from V and 0 bases from J, with 5 bases between. This CDR3 spans 12 amino acids. Germline-derived CDR1 and CDR2 are WSHSY and SAAADI. The CDR3 nucleotides are TGCGCCAGCAGCGGGGCTAACTATGGCTACACCTTC. Protein: CASSGANYGYTF.

This clone was observed a single time. V is TRBV6-5 and J is TRBJ2-3; TRBD2 agrees at 14 bases. The CDR3 runs 15 residues. CDR1 MNHEY and CDR2 SVGAGI come from the germline V gene. With 6 bases clipped from V and 8 bases from J, the junction kept 7 bases outside the gene matches. The CDR3 DNA sequence: TGTGCCAGCAGCGGACTAGCGGGGGGCCGGGGTACGCAGTATTTT. Its protein is CASSGLAGGRGTQYF.